This TCR beta chain originates from a study of blood T cell repertoires in COVID-19 (dated by TCRdb to 2020 to 2022). Regarding the research as a whole: Samples covering the acute and convalescent phases of COVID-19 were provided by collaborators in the United States, Italy and Spain. The material from the prospective study consisted of cDNA or gDNA derived from T cells, B-cell-depleted T cells, or PBMCs. The dataset comprised deeply sampled blood TCRbeta repertoires from subjects exposed to, actively infected with, or recovered from COVID-19. The repertoires were made available in a free public database intended to serve as a resource for research on the immune response to SARS-CoV-2. The samples were drawn from two sources: the first 160 participants of the ongoing ImmuneRACE study, and over 950 subjects contributed by 6 global collaborators. Sample metadata almost always included a de-identified subject ID, COVID-19 status, age in years and sex. Where HLA class I and class II types were available, the types were taken from metadata supplied by the sample provider, not from assay-based typing.

At one collaborating source in Seattle, patients were enrolled during active infection and were followed longitudinally through the course of disease. Collaborating institutions collected whole blood in K2EDTA tubes following their own protocols. For TCRbeta analysis, collaborators shipped samples as frozen whole blood, isolated PBMCs, or DNA extracted from either of those sample types. Regarding this clone: Its cognate antigen has yet to be identified. No per-base quality is available; no much larger clone lies one base away.

Compared with germline, V lacks 2 bases and J lacks 0 bases; bases without a gene match: 10. The germline V gene (reference sequence) specifies PRHDT as CDR1 and FYEKMQ as CDR2. The CDR3, cysteine through phenylalanine, is 17 amino acids long. CDR3 DNA is the only sequence kept; it has 51 bases, read in frame from the first base. TCRbeta CDR3 regions were amplified from genomic DNA by means of the immunoSEQ Assay, a bias-controlled multiplex PCR. The authors processed their data as follows. Nucleated cell counts per sample were estimated from amplification of reference gene primers within the assay. To quantify the absolute abundance of each unique TCRbeta CDR3 rearrangement, sequence reads were collapsed and filtered. Productive Simpson clonality was computed per sample as the square root of Simpson's diversity index over productive rearrangements. TCRdb holds this immuneACCESS table with in-frame rearrangements only. Some clones are missing; in checked studies, unresolved V genes explain under half, and the rest has no known cause. Clone size and V and J calls were adopted from that table, with D and trimming inferred from the DNA. The sample includes about 500,000 clones, with 89% observed a single time. The ten largest clones represent roughly 0.92% of the sample.

Paper-wide results and their limitations: The quantity of clinical and demographic metadata differed by source and by participant and was supplied without curation.

The sample was peripheral blood. The receptor comes from a man younger than 30 with COVID-19, enrolled during active disease. The chain joins TRBV13 to TRBJ2-7, with 7 central nucleotides matching TRBD1. Here the CDR3 is given as CASSLNLQGRISYEQYF. The DNA sequence is as follows: TGTGCCAGCAGCTTAAATCTACAGGGGCGGATCTCCTACGAGCAGTACTTC.